Listed below are T cell receptor beta chains from one sample, sequenced in a study of blood T cell repertoires in COVID-19. Measured with immunoSEQ multiplex PCR; TCRdb has only the in-frame clones, and not every one. This sample yields about 93,000 clones, of which 80% are seen a single time; 15% to 20% belongs to the top ten. Sequences were obtained from peripheral blood. These receptors were obtained from a human donor in a cohort sampled during active COVID-19. Both conserved end residues are part of each CDR3. D genes are given only for firm matches. The size field is filled for only some rows; it gives once, few, many or a size class.

J,D,size,V,DNA,CDR3
TRBJ1-1,.,.,TRBV5-5,TGTGCCAGCAGCTTGGGGCCCCCAGGGCTTGAAGCTTTCTTT,CASSLGPPGLEAFF
TRBJ2-1,.,.,TRBV3-1/TRBV3-2,TGTGCCAGCAGCCATAGGGAGGACTCCTACAATGAGCAGTTCTTC,CASSHREDSYNEQFF
TRBJ1-2,TRBD1,.,TRBV5-1,TGCGCCAGCAGTCGGGCCGGGGACAGAGGGGGCTACACCTTC,CASSRAGDRGGYTF
TRBJ2-3,.,once,TRBV10-3,TGTGCCATTACAACCGGGACAACTAGCACAGATACGCAGTATTTT,CAITTGTTSTDTQYF
TRBJ2-2,.,.,TRBV3-1/TRBV3-2,TGTGCCAGCAGCCAACCACCTAAGGGTATAGGGGATAACACCGGGGAGCTGTTTTTT,CASSQPPKGIGDNTGELFF
TRBJ1-6,.,.,TRBV19,TGTGCCAGCCGAGCACAGGCTTATAATTCACCCCTCCACTTT,CASRAQAYNSPLHF
TRBJ1-2,.,few,TRBV2,TGTGCCAGCACTCAATCCCTGACAGTAGGGTATGGCTACACCTTC,CASTQSLTVGYGYTF
TRBJ1-6,.,.,TRBV5-6,TGTGCCAGCAGCTTAAGGAGCTCCTATAATTCACCCCTCCACTTT,CASSLRSSYNSPLHF
TRBJ1-1,.,.,TRBV27,TGTGCCAGCAGTTCCGTACTCAGGGGGAACACTGAAGCTTTCTTT,CASSSVLRGNTEAFF
TRBJ2-4,TRBD2,.,TRBV28,TGTGCCAGCAGTTCTCCGGGGGGGCGTGACATTCAGTACTTC,CASSSPGGRDIQYF
TRBJ1-5,.,few,TRBV3-1/TRBV3-2,TGTGCCAGCAGCCAACAGGGGCGTCAGCCCCAGCATTTT,CASSQQGRQPQHF
TRBJ2-3,TRBD2,few,TRBV28,TGTGCCAGCAGACTCCGCCGGACTAGCGGGTCGCAGTATTTT,CASRLRRTSGSQYF
TRBJ1-5,TRBD1,.,TRBV19,TGTGCCAGTAGCCTCAGGGGGCAGAGCAATCAGCCCCAGCATTTT,CASSLRGQSNQPQHF
TRBJ2-3,.,.,TRBV3-1/TRBV3-2,TGTGCCAGCAGCCAAGTGACTTCGGAAGATACGCAGTATTTT,CASSQVTSEDTQYF
TRBJ1-2,.,.,TRBV18,TGTGCCAGCTCCACGCGAGGGAAGGAGGGCTACACCTTC,CASSTRGKEGYTF
TRBJ2-3,.,.,TRBV6-5,TGTGCCAGCAGTTTGCGGTATTCAGATACGCAGTATTTT,CASSLRYSDTQYF
TRBJ1-2,.,.,TRBV30,TGTGCCTGGAAAAATCACAGCCGATATGGCTACACCTTC,CAWKNHSRYGYTF